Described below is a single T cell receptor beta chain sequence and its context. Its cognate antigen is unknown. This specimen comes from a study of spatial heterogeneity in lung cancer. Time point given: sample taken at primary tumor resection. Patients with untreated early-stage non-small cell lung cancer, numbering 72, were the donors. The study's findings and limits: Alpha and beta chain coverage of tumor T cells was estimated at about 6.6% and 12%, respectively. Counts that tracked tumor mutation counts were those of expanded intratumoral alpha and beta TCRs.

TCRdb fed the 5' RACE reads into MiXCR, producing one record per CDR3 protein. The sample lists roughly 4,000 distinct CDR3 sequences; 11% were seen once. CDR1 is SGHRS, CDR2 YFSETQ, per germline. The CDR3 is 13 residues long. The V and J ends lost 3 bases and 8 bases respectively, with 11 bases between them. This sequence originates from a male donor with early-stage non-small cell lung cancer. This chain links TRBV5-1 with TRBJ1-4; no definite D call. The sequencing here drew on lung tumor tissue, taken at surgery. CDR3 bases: TGCGCCAGCAGCTCCTCGCCCGCGGAAAAACTGTTTTTT. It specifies CASSSSPAEKLFF.